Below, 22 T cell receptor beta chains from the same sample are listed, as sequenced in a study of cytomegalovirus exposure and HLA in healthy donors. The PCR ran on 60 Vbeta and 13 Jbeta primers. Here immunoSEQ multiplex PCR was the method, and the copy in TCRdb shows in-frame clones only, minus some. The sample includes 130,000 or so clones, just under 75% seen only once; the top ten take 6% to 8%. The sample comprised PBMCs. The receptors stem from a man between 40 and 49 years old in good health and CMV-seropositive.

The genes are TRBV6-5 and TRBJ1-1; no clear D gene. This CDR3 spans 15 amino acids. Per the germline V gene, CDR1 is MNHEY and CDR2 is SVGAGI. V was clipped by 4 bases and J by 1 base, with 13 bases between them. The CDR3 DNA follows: TGTGCCAGCAGTTCTCCCGCAGGCCAGAACACTGAAGCTTTCTTT. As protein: CASSSPAGQNTEAFF.

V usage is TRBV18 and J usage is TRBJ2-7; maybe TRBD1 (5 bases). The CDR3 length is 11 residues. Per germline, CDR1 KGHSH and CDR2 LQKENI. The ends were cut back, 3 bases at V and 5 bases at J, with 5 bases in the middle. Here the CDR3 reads CASSPDNEQYF. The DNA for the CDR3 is TGTGCCAGCTCACCGGACAACGAGCAGTACTTC.

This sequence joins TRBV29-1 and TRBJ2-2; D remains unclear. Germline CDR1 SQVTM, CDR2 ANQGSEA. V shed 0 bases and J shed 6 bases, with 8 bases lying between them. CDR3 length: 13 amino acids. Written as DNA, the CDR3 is TGCAGCGTTGAAGACCAGAGCGCCGGGGAGCTGTTTTTT. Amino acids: CSVEDQSAGELFF.

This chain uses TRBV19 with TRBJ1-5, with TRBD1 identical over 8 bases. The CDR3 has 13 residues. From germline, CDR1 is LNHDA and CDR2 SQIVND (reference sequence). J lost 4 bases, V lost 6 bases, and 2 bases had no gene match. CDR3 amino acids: CASRGQGNQPQHF. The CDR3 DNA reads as TGTGCCAGTAGAGGACAGGGTAATCAGCCCCAGCATTTT. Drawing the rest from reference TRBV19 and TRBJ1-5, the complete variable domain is DGGITQSPKYLFRKEGQNVTLSCEQNLNHDAMYWYRQDPGQGLRLIYYSQIVNDFQKGDIAEGYSVSREKKESFPLTVTSAQKNPTAFYLCASRGQGNQPQHFGDGTRLSIL.

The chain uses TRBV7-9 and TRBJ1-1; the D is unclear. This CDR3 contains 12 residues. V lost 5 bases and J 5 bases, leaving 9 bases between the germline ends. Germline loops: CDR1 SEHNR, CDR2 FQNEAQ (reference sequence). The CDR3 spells CASSPSGTEAFF. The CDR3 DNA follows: TGTGCCAGCAGCCCTTCCGGTACTGAAGCTTTCTTT.

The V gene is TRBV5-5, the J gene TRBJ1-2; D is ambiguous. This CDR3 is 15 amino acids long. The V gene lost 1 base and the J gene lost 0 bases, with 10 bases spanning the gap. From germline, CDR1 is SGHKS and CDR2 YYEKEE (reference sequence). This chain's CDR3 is CASSLQVRANYGYTF. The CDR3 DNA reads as TGTGCCAGCAGCTTGCAGGTCAGAGCTAACTATGGCTACACCTTC.

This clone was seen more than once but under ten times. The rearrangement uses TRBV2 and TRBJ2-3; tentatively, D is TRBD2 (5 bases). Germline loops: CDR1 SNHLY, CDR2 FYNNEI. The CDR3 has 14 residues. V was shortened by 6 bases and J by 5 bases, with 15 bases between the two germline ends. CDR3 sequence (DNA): TGTGCCAGCAGGCAGGAGGATGCTATAGATACGCAGTATTTT. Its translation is CASRQEDAIDTQYF.

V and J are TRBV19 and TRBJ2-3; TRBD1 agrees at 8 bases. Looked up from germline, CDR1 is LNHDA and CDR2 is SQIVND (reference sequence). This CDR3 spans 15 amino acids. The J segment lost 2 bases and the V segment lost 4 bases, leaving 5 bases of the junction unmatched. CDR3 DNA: TGTGCCAGTAGTACGACAGGGGAGTACACAGATACGCAGTATTTT. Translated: CASSTTGEYTDTQYF. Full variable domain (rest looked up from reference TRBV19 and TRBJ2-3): DGGITQSPKYLFRKEGQNVTLSCEQNLNHDAMYWYRQDPGQGLRLIYYSQIVNDFQKGDIAEGYSVSREKKESFPLTVTSAQKNPTAFYLCASSTTGEYTDTQYFGPGTRLTVL.

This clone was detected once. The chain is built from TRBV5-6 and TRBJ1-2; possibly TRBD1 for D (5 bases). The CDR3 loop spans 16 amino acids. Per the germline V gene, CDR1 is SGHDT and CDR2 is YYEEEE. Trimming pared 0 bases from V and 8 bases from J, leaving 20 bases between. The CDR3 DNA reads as TGTGCCAGCAGCTTGGCCCTCGGGCAGGGCCCGGACGGCTACACCTTC. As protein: CASSLALGQGPDGYTF.

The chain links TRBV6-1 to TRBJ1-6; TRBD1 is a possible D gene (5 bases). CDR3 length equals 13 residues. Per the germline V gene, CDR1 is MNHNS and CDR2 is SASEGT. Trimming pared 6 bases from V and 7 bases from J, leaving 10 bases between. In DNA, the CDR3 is TGTGCCAGCAGAAGGGGAGGAAATTCACCCCTCCACTTT. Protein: CASRRGGNSPLHF.

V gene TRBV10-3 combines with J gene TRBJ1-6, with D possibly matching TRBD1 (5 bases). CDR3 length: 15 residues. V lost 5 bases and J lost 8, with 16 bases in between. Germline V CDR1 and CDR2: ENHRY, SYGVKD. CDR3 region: CAISRQGFGDSPLHF. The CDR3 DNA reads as TGTGCCATCAGTAGGCAGGGTTTTGGAGATTCACCCCTCCACTTT.

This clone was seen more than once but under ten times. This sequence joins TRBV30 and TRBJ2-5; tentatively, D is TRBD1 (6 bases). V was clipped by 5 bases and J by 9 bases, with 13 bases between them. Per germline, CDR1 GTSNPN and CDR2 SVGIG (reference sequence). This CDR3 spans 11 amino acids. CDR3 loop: CAWGKPGAQYF. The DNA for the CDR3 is TGTGCCTGGGGGAAGCCAGGGGCCCAGTACTTC.

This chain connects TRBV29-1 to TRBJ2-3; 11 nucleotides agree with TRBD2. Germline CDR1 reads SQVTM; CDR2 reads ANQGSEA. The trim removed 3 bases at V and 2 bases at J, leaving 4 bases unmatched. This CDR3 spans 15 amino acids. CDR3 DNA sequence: TGCAGCGTTGAGGATAGCGGGAGGGACACAGATACGCAGTATTTT. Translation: CSVEDSGRDTDTQYF.

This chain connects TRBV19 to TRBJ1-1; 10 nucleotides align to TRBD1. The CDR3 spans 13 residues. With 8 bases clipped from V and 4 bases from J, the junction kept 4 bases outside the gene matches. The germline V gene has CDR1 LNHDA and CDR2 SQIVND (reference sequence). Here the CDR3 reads CASWDRGATEAFF. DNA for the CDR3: TGTGCCAGTTGGGACAGGGGTGCCACTGAAGCTTTCTTT.

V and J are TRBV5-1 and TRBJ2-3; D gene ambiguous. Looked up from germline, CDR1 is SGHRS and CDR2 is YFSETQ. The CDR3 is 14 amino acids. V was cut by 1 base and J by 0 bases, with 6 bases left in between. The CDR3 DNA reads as TGCGCCAGCAGCTTGCGTTCTAGCACAGATACGCAGTATTTT. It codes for CASSLRSSTDTQYF. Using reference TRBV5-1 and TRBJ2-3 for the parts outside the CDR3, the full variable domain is KAGVTQTPRYLIKTRGQQVTLSCSPISGHRSVSWYQQTPGQGLQFLFEYFSETQRNKGNFPGRFSGRQFSNSRSEMNVSTLELGDSALYLCASSLRSSTDTQYFGPGTRLTVL.

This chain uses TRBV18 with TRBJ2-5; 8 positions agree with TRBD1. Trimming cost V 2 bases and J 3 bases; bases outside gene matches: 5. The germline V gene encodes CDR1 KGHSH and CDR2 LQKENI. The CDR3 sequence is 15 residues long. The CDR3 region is CASSPKQGAKETQYF. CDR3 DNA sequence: TGTGCCAGCTCACCAAAGCAGGGGGCGAAAGAGACCCAGTACTTC.

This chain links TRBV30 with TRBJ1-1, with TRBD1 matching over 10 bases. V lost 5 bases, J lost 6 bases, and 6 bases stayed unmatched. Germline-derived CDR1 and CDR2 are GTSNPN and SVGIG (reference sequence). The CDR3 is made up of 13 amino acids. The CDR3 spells CAWAGQGFAEAFF. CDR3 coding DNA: TGTGCCTGGGCGGGACAGGGGTTCGCTGAAGCTTTCTTT.

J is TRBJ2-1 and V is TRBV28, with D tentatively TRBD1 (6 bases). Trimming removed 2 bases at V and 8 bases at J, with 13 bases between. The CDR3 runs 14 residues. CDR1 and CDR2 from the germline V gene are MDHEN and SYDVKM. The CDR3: CASSLAGQSDEQFF. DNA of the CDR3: TGTGCCAGCAGTTTAGCTGGACAGTCGGATGAGCAGTTCTTC.

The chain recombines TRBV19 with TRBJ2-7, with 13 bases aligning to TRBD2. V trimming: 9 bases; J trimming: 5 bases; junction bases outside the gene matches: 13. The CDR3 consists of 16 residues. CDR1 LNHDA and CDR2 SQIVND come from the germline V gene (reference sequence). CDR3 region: CASSAWTSGSKDEQYF. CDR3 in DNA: TGTGCCAGCTCCGCCTGGACTAGCGGGAGTAAAGACGAGCAGTACTTC.

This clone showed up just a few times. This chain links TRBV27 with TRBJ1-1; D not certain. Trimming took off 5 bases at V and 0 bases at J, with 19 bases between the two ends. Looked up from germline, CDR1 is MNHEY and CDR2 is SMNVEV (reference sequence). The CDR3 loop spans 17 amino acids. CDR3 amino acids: CASSPPNPTRMNTEAFF. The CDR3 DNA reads TGTGCCAGCAGTCCCCCCAACCCGACACGCATGAACACTGAAGCTTTCTTT.

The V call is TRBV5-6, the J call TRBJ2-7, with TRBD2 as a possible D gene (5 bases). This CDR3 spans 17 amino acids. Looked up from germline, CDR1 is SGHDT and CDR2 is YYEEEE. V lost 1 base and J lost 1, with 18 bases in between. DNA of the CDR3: TGTGCCAGCAGCTTGCTCCCCGGGATTTCGGTATCCTACGAGCAGTACTTC. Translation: CASSLLPGISVSYEQYF.

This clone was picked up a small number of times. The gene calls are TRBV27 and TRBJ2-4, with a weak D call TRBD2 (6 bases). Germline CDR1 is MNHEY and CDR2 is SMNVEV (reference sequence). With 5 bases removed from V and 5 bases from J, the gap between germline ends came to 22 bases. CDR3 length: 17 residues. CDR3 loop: CASSPLLRGRRENIQYF. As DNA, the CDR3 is TGTGCCAGCAGTCCGCTCCTTCGGGGGAGAAGGGAAAACATTCAGTACTTC.